These 24 T cell receptor beta chains came from one sample sequenced in a study of beta chain features in type 1 diabetes. General study results and limits: Shortening that was moderate but significant affected the TCRB CDR3s of Type 1 diabetes patients in all four CD4+ subsets.

The antigens for these receptors are not known. The study reverse transcribed the entire isolated RNA, so it sequenced expressed TCRB transcripts. The repertoire was sequenced with immunoSEQ multiplex PCR; TCRdb's copy has only in-frame clones and lacks some. The sample yields 300,000 to 350,000 clones, less than 15% seen once. The specimen was naive CD4+ T cells from blood. These receptor sequences come from a woman aged 18-29 years with type 1 diabetes.

J is TRBJ1-1 and V is TRBV7-2, with TRBD1 as a possible D gene (6 bases). Germline values: CDR1 SGHTA, CDR2 FQGNSA. Between the trimmed V and J ends, which lost 3 bases and 5 bases, there was a span of 19 bases. The CDR3 length is 16 residues. The CDR3 DNA reads TGTGCCAGCAGCTTCGGCCCCACAGGGAGTGGGACTGAAGCTTTCTTT. Its translation is CASSFGPTGSGTEAFF.

The V call is TRBV5-4, the J call TRBJ2-3; 8 bases are shared with TRBD2. Per germline, CDR1 SGHNT and CDR2 YYREEE (reference sequence). Unmatched junction bases numbered 9, after V lost 4 bases and J lost 2 bases. This CDR3 comprises 16 residues. Here the CDR3 reads CASSPQSGSITDTQYF. CDR3 in DNA: TGTGCCAGCAGCCCCCAGAGCGGGAGCATCACAGATACGCAGTATTTT. The full variable domain, with the rest looked up from reference TRBV5-4 and TRBJ2-3, is ETGVTQSPTHLIKTRGQQVTLRCSSQSGHNTVSWYQQALGQGPQFIFQYYREEENGRGNFPPRFSGLQFPNYSSELNVNALELDDSALYLCASSPQSGSITDTQYFGPGTRLTVL.

This clone occurred a few times. This rearrangement joins TRBV28 to TRBJ2-1; the match to TRBD2 covers 13 bases. Germline CDR1 reads MDHEN; CDR2 reads SYDVKM. The length of the CDR3 is 15 residues. Trimming removed 4 bases from V and 7 bases from J; junction bases left unmatched: 4. DNA for the CDR3: TGTGCCAGCAGTTCTGGACTAGCGGGAGCTAATGAGCAGTTCTTC. This sequence encodes CASSSGLAGANEQFF.

The rearrangement uses TRBV14 and TRBJ1-5; D unclear. The CDR3 covers 13 residues. Trimming cost V 4 bases and J 6 bases, with 10 bases left between them. Per germline, CDR1 SGHDN and CDR2 FVKESK. The CDR3 protein is CASSLGLRQPQHF. DNA for the CDR3: TGTGCCAGCAGCCTCGGTCTGCGTCAGCCCCAGCATTTT.

Only a few counts were recorded for this clone. V usage is TRBV6-5 and J usage is TRBJ1-1; D uncertain. The germline V and J ends were trimmed by 5 bases and 1 base, with 14 bases remaining between them. CDR3 length: 15 residues. The germline CDR1 and CDR2 sequences are MNHEY and SVGAGI. The CDR3 bases are TGTGCCAGCAGTCCCGGTAGTATTTCGAACACTGAAGCTTTCTTT. Encoded protein: CASSPGSISNTEAFF.

This clone appeared a few times. This chain uses TRBV25-1 with TRBJ2-1; a possible D gene is TRBD2 (6 bases). V lost 7 bases and J lost 6, with 13 bases in between. Germline V gene sequence: CDR1 MGHDK, CDR2 SYGVNS. This CDR3 contains 13 residues. The CDR3 bases are TGTGCCAGCACATGGGTGGGGGGCAATGAGCAGTTCTTC. This codes for CASTWVGGNEQFF.

This clone came up a few times. The chain employs TRBV5-4 and TRBJ2-5, with a weak D call TRBD2 (5 bases). V dropped 0 bases and J dropped 1 base, with 13 bases sitting between them. The CDR3 consists of 16 residues. The germline CDR1 and CDR2 sequences are SGHNT and YYREEE (reference sequence). CDR3: CASSLARGSGQETQYF. DNA of the CDR3: TGTGCCAGCAGCTTGGCCCGGGGATCGGGCCAAGAGACCCAGTACTTC.

J is TRBJ2-1 and V is TRBV4-3, with a possible D match to TRBD2 (6 bases). This CDR3 spans 16 amino acids. The germline V gene has CDR1 LGHNA and CDR2 YSLEER. V dropped 1 base and J dropped 2 bases, with 12 bases sitting between them. The chain's CDR3 is CASSQGGGSPYNEQFF. In nucleotides, the CDR3 is TGCGCCAGCAGCCAAGGGGGAGGTAGCCCCTACAATGAGCAGTTCTTC.

The chain carries TRBV5-1 and TRBJ1-4; TRBD1 matches 7 bases. The germline V gene encodes CDR1 SGHRS and CDR2 YFSETQ. V lost 3 bases and J lost 4; bases outside the gene matches: 3. The CDR3 is made up of 14 amino acids. The DNA for the CDR3 is TGCGCCAGCAGCTCAGGGACAGATAATGAAAAACTGTTTTTT. As protein: CASSSGTDNEKLFF.

The chain employs TRBV7-3 and TRBJ2-3, with 7 bases that match TRBD2. Trimming at V came to 3 bases and at J to 2 bases, leaving 5 bases not matched to a gene. The CDR3 runs 15 residues. CDR1 is SGHTA, CDR2 FQGTGA, per germline. CDR3 protein: CASSLSGTDTDTQYF. The CDR3 DNA reads as TGTGCCAGCAGCTTGAGCGGGACCGACACAGATACGCAGTATTTT.

There are a few counts of this clone. The chain uses TRBV2 and TRBJ1-1, with TRBD1 matching 8 bases. Trimming took 11 bases from V and 2 from J; bases not matched to a gene: 7. CDR1 SNHLY and CDR2 FYNNEI come from the germline V gene. This CDR3 region has 13 residues. The CDR3 DNA follows: TGTGCCGCAGGACAGGGCGAAAACACTGAAGCTTTCTTT. Translating it yields CAAGQGENTEAFF.

This clone was detected only a few times. The chain is built from TRBV4-3 and TRBJ2-5, with 9 bases lining up with TRBD1. Germline V gene lookup returns CDR1 LGHNA and CDR2 YSLEER. The V segment lost 1 base and the J segment 1 base; nucleotides outside the gene matches: 4. The CDR3 loop spans 16 amino acids. In DNA form, the CDR3 reads TGCGCCAGCAGCCAAGGGACAGGGGTGTCCCAAGAGACCCAGTACTTC. Translation: CASSQGTGVSQETQYF.

The table lists this clone with a few counts. The CDR3 region has the DNA TGTGCCAGCAGCTCTAAAGACAGGAGCTACTACGAGCAGTACTTC. It translates to CASSSKDRSYYEQYF. The chain has TRBV5-4 and TRBJ2-7, with D perhaps TRBD1 (6 bases). Per the germline V gene, CDR1 is SGHNT and CDR2 is YYREEE (reference sequence). The CDR3 covers 15 residues. V dropped 3 bases and J dropped 3 bases, with 16 bases sitting between them.

The chain uses TRBV10-2 and TRBJ2-7; TRBD1 agrees at 9 bases. The CDR3 spans 15 residues. With 10 bases clipped from V and 1 base from J, the junction kept 11 bases outside the gene matches. Germline V gives CDR1 WSHSY, CDR2 SAAADI. In nucleotides, the CDR3 is TGCGCCACCTCCCGAGGACAGGGGTCGTCCTACGAGCAGTACTTC. Its translation is CATSRGQGSSYEQYF.

This clone was seen a handful of times. Other DNA sequences in the sample encode the same CDR3. The rearrangement joins TRBV7-2 to TRBJ2-3; TRBD2 agrees at 10 bases. Germline CDR1 is SGHTA and CDR2 is FQGNSA. V lost 1 base and J lost 5; bases outside the gene matches: 0. The CDR3 totals 14 residues. The CDR3 spells CASSLGLAGDTQYF. DNA for the CDR3: TGTGCCAGCAGCTTAGGACTAGCGGGAGATACGCAGTATTTT. The full variable domain, its missing parts supplied by reference TRBV7-2 and TRBJ2-3, is GAGVSQSPSNKVTEKGKDVELRCDPISGHTALYWYRQSLGQGLEFLIYFQGNSAPDKSGLPSDRFSAERTGGSVSTLTIQRTQQEDSAVYLCASSLGLAGDTQYFGPGTRLTVL.

This clone was picked up a small number of times. The rearrangement joins TRBV29-1 to TRBJ1-2; no definite D call. With 1 base removed from V and 1 base from J, the gap between germline ends came to 7 bases. The CDR3 runs 13 residues. Germline V gene data show CDR1 as SQVTM and CDR2 as ANQGSEA. The chain's CDR3 is CSVEGEVNYGYTF. The CDR3 DNA follows: TGCAGCGTTGAAGGGGAGGTTAACTATGGCTACACCTTC.

The genes are TRBV9 and TRBJ2-7, with TRBD2 as a possible D gene (6 bases). CDR3 size: 16 residues. CDR1 is SGDLS and CDR2 is YYNGEE in the germline V gene. Trimming cost V 2 bases and J 2 bases, with 17 bases left between them. The CDR3 here is CASSVGGAQSTYEQYF. In nucleotides, the CDR3 is TGTGCCAGCAGCGTTGGAGGGGCCCAAAGTACCTACGAGCAGTACTTC.

In this sample, this clone turned up a few times. This rearrangement joins TRBV18 to TRBJ1-1; weak D call: TRBD1 (6 bases). The germline V and J ends were trimmed by 5 bases and 4 bases, with 14 bases remaining between them. Germline CDR1 and CDR2: KGHSH and LQKENI. This CDR3 spans 14 amino acids. The CDR3 DNA reads as TGTGCCAGCTCAACTTACAGGGAGGGCACTGAAGCTTTCTTT. The encoded protein is CASSTYREGTEAFF.

The V call is TRBV7-9, the J call TRBJ2-3; the match to TRBD1 covers 10 bases. The V and J ends lost 5 bases and 5 bases, in that order; junction bases with no gene match: 4. The CDR3 consists of 14 residues. From germline, CDR1 is SEHNR and CDR2 FQNEAQ (reference sequence). The CDR3 is CASSRQGAGDTQYF. The CDR3 DNA follows: TGTGCCAGCAGCCGACAGGGGGCTGGAGATACGCAGTATTTT.

V gene TRBV29-1 combines with J gene TRBJ2-7; 8 nucleotides align to TRBD1. V was clipped by 7 bases and J by 2 bases; unmatched bases: 7. The CDR3 consists of 13 residues. Germline lookup yields CDR1 SQVTM and CDR2 ANQGSEA. As DNA, the CDR3 is TGCAGCGCCCAGACAGGGGACCCCTACGAGCAGTACTTC. Its translation is CSAQTGDPYEQYF.

This clone was found a few times. Other DNA variants within this sample encode the same CDR3. This sequence joins TRBV5-1 and TRBJ2-5, with D possibly being TRBD2 (6 bases). The CDR3 has 14 residues. Germline V CDR1 and CDR2: SGHRS, YFSETQ. Trimming shortened V by 2 bases and J by 1 base, and 9 bases separated the two germline ends. The CDR3 loop reads CASSLGGSQETQYF. The DNA for the CDR3 is TGCGCCAGCAGCTTAGGAGGGTCCCAAGAGACCCAGTACTTC. The full variable domain, with the rest looked up from reference TRBV5-1 and TRBJ2-5, is KAGVTQTPRYLIKTRGQQVTLSCSPISGHRSVSWYQQTPGQGLQFLFEYFSETQRNKGNFPGRFSGRQFSNSRSEMNVSTLELGDSALYLCASSLGGSQETQYFGPGTRLLVL.

The sample holds one count of this clone. The chain has TRBV10-3 and TRBJ1-1; D unclear. Trimming took off 8 bases at V and 2 bases at J, with 15 bases between the two ends. Germline V gene sequence: CDR1 ENHRY, CDR2 SYGVKD. The length of the CDR3 is 14 residues. DNA for the CDR3: TGTGCCATCCGCACCCCAGTGGTAAACACTGAAGCTTTCTTT. Its translation: CAIRTPVVNTEAFF.

V is TRBV28 and J is TRBJ1-1; 7 bases map to TRBD1. The CDR3 covers 14 residues. Germline assignment: CDR1 MDHEN and CDR2 SYDVKM. After removal of 5 bases from V and 2 bases from J, the junction contained 5 bases not matched to a gene. CDR3 loop: CASSTRQGNTEAFF. The CDR3 DNA follows: TGTGCCAGCAGTACCCGACAGGGTAACACTGAAGCTTTCTTT.

This clone was picked up one time. The chain joins TRBV18 to TRBJ2-7; tentatively, D is TRBD2 (5 bases). The V and J ends lost 4 bases and 0 bases respectively, with 16 bases between them. This CDR3 comprises 16 residues. Germline V lookup: CDR1 KGHSH, CDR2 LQKENI. The CDR3 DNA reads as TGTGCCAGCTCACAAATCCGGGATACAAGCTCCTACGAGCAGTACTTC. This encodes CASSQIRDTSSYEQYF.